The sequence of this T cell receptor beta chain was determined in a study of neurological immune-mediated disorders. Study conclusions and caveats: Multiple sclerosis patients had less TCR clonal expansion than even healthy controls, unlike HTLV-1-associated myelopathy.

The group of healthy controls was made up of people who were blood bank volunteers in Maryland, USA. The unsorted libraries were produced from 2 million PBMCs held at -80 C. A 10-nucleotide random UMI tagged transcripts in template-switch 5'RACE cDNA synthesis. TCRdb reprocessed the 5' RACE reads via MiXCR and lists one record per CDR3 protein. The sample shows about 30,000 distinct CDR3 sequences, about 15% of them seen only once. The CDR3 sequence is 15 residues long. Germline V gene lookup returns CDR1 SGHTA and CDR2 FQGNSA. V was shortened by 2 bases and J by 2 bases, with 12 bases between the two germline ends. This clonotype was seen more than once but under ten times. Its target is not known.

The sequence derives from a man in his 70s in good health. This chain uses TRBV7-2 with TRBJ2-5; possible D gene TRBD1, 6 bases. Sequences were obtained from PBMCs. The CDR3 loop reads CASSLSTGPQETQYF. The CDR3 nucleotides are TGTGCCAGCAGCTTAAGTACAGGGCCTCAAGAGACCCAGTACTTC.